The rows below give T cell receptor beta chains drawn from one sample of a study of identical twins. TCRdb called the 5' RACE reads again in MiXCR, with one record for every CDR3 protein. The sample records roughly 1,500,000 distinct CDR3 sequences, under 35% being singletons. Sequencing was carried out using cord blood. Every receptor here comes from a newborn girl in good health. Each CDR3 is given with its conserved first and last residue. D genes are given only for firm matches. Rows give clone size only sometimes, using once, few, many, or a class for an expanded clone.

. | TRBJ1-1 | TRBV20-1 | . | CSARQGRGTEAFF | TGCAGTGCTCGTCAGGGGCGGGGGACTGAAGCTTTCTTT
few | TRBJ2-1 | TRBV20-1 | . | CSAREGASEQFF | TGCAGTGCTAGAGAAGGGGCCAGCGAGCAGTTCTTC
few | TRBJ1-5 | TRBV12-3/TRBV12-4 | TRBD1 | CASSIRQGRNQPQHF | TGTGCCAGCAGTATTCGACAGGGCCGCAATCAGCCCCAGCATTTT
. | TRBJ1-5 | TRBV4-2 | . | CAGSQDPRPNQPQHF | TGTGCCGGCAGCCAAGATCCCAGGCCCAATCAGCCCCAGCATTTT
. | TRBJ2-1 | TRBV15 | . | CATSRSRPGAYNEQFF | TGTGCCACCAGCAGATCTCGTCCTGGCGCCTACAATGAGCAGTTCTTC
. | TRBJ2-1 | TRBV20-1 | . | CSALPLVGVDNEQFF | TGCAGTGCCCTTCCCCTAGTGGGAGTCGACAATGAGCAGTTCTTC
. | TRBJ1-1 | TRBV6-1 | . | CASSGTEVVGAFF | TGTGCCAGCAGTGGAACAGAGGTGGTGGGAGCTTTCTTT
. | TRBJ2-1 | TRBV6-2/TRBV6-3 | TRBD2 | CASSSRLAGGPFHEQFF | TGTGCCAGCAGTTCCCGACTAGCGGGGGGCCCTTTCCATGAGCAGTTCTTC
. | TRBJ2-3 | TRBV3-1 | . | CASSPGTLHNTDTQYF | TGTGCCAGCAGCCCCGGGACTTTACATAACACAGATACGCAGTATTTT
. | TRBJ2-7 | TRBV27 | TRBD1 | CASSLPGGNGQYF | TGTGCCAGCAGTTTACCAGGGGGAAATGGGCAGTACTTC
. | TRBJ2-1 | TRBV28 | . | CASSLSGGIQQFF | TGTGCCAGCAGTTTGTCCGGCGGAATTCAGCAGTTCTTC
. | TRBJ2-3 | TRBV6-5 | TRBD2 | CASSYSLGLESDSQYF | TGTGCCAGCAGTTACTCCCTTGGACTAGAATCCGATTCGCAGTATTTT
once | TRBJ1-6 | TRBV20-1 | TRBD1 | CSARVHRGVEYNSPLHF | TGCAGTGCTAGGGTCCACAGGGGGGTGGAATATAATTCACCCCTCCACTTT
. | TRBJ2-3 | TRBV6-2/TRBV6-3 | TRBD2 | CASSPTSGGLKDTQYF | TGTGCCAGCAGCCCGACTAGCGGGGGGCTCAAGGATACGCAGTATTTT
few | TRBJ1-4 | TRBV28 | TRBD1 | CACRQTGTNEKLFF | TGTGCCTGCAGGCAGACAGGGACTAATGAAAAACTGTTTTTT
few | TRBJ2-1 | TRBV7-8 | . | CASRTDGINYNEQFF | TGTGCCAGCAGGACCGACGGGATAAACTACAATGAGCAGTTCTTC
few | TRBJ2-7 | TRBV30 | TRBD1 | CAWNRGREGPQYF | TGTGCCTGGAACAGGGGCCGTGAAGGGCCCCAGTACTTC
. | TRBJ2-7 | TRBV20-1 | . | CSASDPHGLYEQYF | TGCAGTGCTAGCGACCCCCACGGGCTATACGAGCAGTACTTC
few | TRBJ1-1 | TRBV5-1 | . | CASSLSDGGIEAFF | TGCGCCAGCAGCTTGAGCGATGGGGGCATTGAAGCTTTCTTT
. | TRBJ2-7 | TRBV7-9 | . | CASSAPGREGEQYF | TGTGCCAGCAGCGCCCCGGGCAGGGAAGGCGAGCAGTACTTC
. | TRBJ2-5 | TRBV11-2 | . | CASSSIRRVNYEQYF | TGTGCCAGCAGCTCCATACGTCGGGTTAACTATGAGCAGTACTTC
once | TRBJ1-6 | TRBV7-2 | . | CASSSRTVNSPPHF | TGTGCCAGCAGTTCAAGGACGGTCAATTCACCCCCCCACTTT
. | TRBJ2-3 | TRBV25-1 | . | CASTPKGTDTQYF | TGTGCCAGCACCCCAAAGGGAACAGATACGCAGTATTTT
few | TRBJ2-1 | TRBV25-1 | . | CASLGHPYNEQFF | TGTGCCAGCCTGGGACACCCCTACAATGAGCAGTTCTTC
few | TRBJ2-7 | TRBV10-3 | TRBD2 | CAISETSGTSGVLEQYF | TGTGCCATCAGTGAGACATCCGGGACTAGCGGGGTGCTCGAGCAGTACTTC
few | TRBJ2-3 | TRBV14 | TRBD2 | CASNFIQRTSGGTDTQYF | TGTGCCAGCAACTTTATTCAGCGGACTAGCGGGGGCACAGATACGCAGTATTTT
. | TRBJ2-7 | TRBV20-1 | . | CSVIGAAEQYF | TGCAGTGTCATTGGCGCGGCCGAGCAGTACTTC
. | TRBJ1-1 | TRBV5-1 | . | CASSLGSWTEAFF | TGCGCCAGCAGCTTGGGTAGTTGGACTGAAGCTTTCTTT
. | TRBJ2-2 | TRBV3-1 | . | CASSQDFAGYTGELFF | TGTGCCAGCAGCCAAGATTTCGCGGGGTACACCGGGGAGCTGTTTTTT